Presented here are 4 T cell receptor beta chains from one specimen sequenced in a study of metastatic and nonmetastatic thyroid tumors. Using MiXCR, TCRdb re-called clones from the PCR reads. Here the sample spans about 40,000 clones, about a sixth being singletons. The entire patient cohort was treatment-naive prior to thyroid surgery. Sequenced: blood. All receptors come from a female donor with papillary thyroid cancer or a benign thyroid nodule (not recorded which). Some clones in this sample may be carry-over from other donors' samples.

This clone was detected many times. The chain uses TRBV11-1 and TRBJ2-1, with D perhaps matching TRBD1 or TRBD2 (6 bases each). V was pared by 8 bases and J by 3 bases, with 14 bases between. CDR1 is SGHAT, CDR2 FQDESV, per germline (reference sequence). This CDR3 region has 14 residues. Here the CDR3 DNA reads TGTGCCAGCCGGAGGGGGTATTACTACAATGAGCAGTTCTTC. Translating it yields CASRRGYYYNEQFF.

This clone was seen only once. Being one base from a much bigger clone, this may be a read error. The chain joins TRBV5-1 to TRBJ2-5, with unresolved D. The length of the CDR3 is 15 residues. Germline CDR1 and CDR2: SGHRS and YFSETQ. V was shortened by 0 bases and J by 3 bases, with 12 bases between the two germline ends. The CDR3 bases are TGCGCCAGCAGCTTGGATTTTAGTTCCAAAGAGACCCAGTACTTC. This translates into CASSLDFSSKETQYF.

This clone was seen many times. The rearrangement uses TRBV2 and TRBJ2-1; D is uncertain. Deletions cut 6 bases from V and 5 bases from J, with 5 bases between. CDR1 SNHLY and CDR2 FYNNEI come from the germline V gene. CDR3 size: 11 residues. The CDR3 DNA sequence: TGTGCCAGCAGGATCAACAATGAGCAGTTCTTC. Encoded protein: CASRINNEQFF.

The chain uses TRBV30 and TRBJ2-3; 9 bases align to TRBD2. Germline V gene data show CDR1 as GTSNPN and CDR2 as SVGIG (reference sequence). The CDR3 spans 15 residues. V shed 3 bases, J shed 0 bases, and the junction held 4 bases outside the gene matches. In DNA, the CDR3 is TGTGCCTGGAGGCTAGCGGGAACTAGCACAGATACGCAGTATTTT. Amino acids: CAWRLAGTSTDTQYF.